This T cell receptor (beta chain) originates from a study of beta chain features in type 1 diabetes. This clone was counted only a few times. Its antigen is as yet unknown. Expressed TCRB transcripts were sequenced because the entire RNA isolate underwent reverse transcription. Libraries were prepared by immunoSEQ multiplex PCR; TCRdb keeps only in-frame clonotypes and omits some of them. The table records under 300,000 clones, about a tenth of them present only once. Notes on the study in general: TCRB CDR3s were moderately but significantly shorter in Type 1 diabetes patients in all four CD4+ subsets.

The receptor was derived from a man aged 30-40 years with type 1 diabetes. The sequenced sample consisted of naive CD4+ T cells from blood.

CDR3 loop: CASSVSDRGLFF. For the CDR3, the DNA is TGTGCCAGCAGCGTAAGCGACAGGGGGCTTTTCTTC. The rearrangement links TRBV9 to TRBJ2-1; 10 bases align to TRBD1. Losses at the gene ends were 1 base for V and 16 bases for J; bases not matched to a gene: 5. CDR1 SGDLS and CDR2 YYNGEE come from the germline V gene. This CDR3 region has 12 residues.